This T cell receptor beta chain was captured in a study of beta chain features in type 1 diabetes. cDNA synthesis used the whole RNA isolate, giving expressed TCRB sequences. The protocol was immunoSEQ multiplex PCR, while the TCRdb copy is restricted to in-frame clones and leaves out a portion. The sample includes hundreds of thousands of clones, 68% of them seen just once. Study-level points and caveats: Moderate yet significant TCRB CDR3 shortening was seen in Type 1 diabetes patients in all four CD4+ subsets.

For this clone: Its antigen is unidentified.

One heparinised blood draw, averaging approximately 0.11 L, came from each donor. Cells sorted by CD45RO/CCR7/CD25/CD127/CD95/CD27 comprised CD4+ naive, central memory, regulatory and stem cell-like memory cells. The TCR was taken from a young man in good health. The sequenced material came from naive CD4+ T cells from blood.

The CDR3 protein is CASSVDRNQPQHF. CDR3 coding DNA: TGTGCCAGCAGTGTGGACCGCAATCAGCCCCAGCATTTT. The genes are TRBV25-1 and TRBJ1-5; D unresolved. V lost 4 bases and J lost 2, with 6 bases in between. CDR3 length: 13 residues. CDR1 is MGHDK and CDR2 is SYGVNS in the germline V gene.